The 30 T cell receptor beta chains listed next were all sequenced from one sample in a study of human T cells and chemical hapten exposure. As for time point: pre-sensitization, week 0. Treatment noted: therapeutic diphenylcyclopropenone sensitization with weekly scalp DPC. Unfractionated whole blood was the source from which total RNA was extracted. TCRdb analysed the RACE reads with MiXCR anew, one entry per CDR3 protein. The table lists some 49,000 distinct CDR3 sequences, approximately 9.7% of them singletons, with 9.6% in the top ten. Sequenced here: whole blood, sampled in connection with sensitization to the hapten diphenylcyclopropenone (DPC). These receptors came from a woman younger than 45 with alopecia areata. Some clones in this sample may be carry-over from other donors' samples.

This clonotype has more than one count but fewer than ten. The rearrangement uses TRBV27 and TRBJ2-4, with D uncertain. The CDR3 spans 13 residues. Germline CDR1 MNHEY, CDR2 SMNVEV (reference sequence). V was shortened by 0 bases and J by 9 bases, with 9 bases between the two germline ends. This CDR3 is CASSLSRLTIQYF. DNA of the CDR3: TGTGCCAGCAGTTTATCCCGCCTGACCATTCAGTACTTC.

This clonotype was counted only a few times. This chain connects TRBV18 to TRBJ2-6; 8 positions match TRBD1. CDR1 and CDR2 (germline): KGHSH, LQKENI. Trimming removed 5 bases from V and 3 bases from J; junction bases left unmatched: 15. The CDR3 length is 19 residues. The DNA for the CDR3 is TGTGCCAGCTCAGGCTTGACAGGGGCCCAAAATGTTGGGGCCAACGTCCTGACTTTC. Its protein product is CASSGLTGAQNVGANVLTF.

This clonotype occurred a few times. This chain joins TRBV12-3 or TRBV12-4 and TRBJ2-3; D is unclear. The V end was cut by 0 bases, the J end by 0 bases, with 7 bases between. This CDR3 has 15 residues. The chain's CDR3 is CASSLALGSTDTQYF. The CDR3 DNA is TGTGCCAGCAGTTTAGCCCTAGGGAGCACAGATACGCAGTATTTT.

This clonotype was seen many times. The V and J genes are TRBV4-3 and TRBJ1-1, with D tentatively TRBD1 (6 bases). CDR1 and CDR2 from the germline V gene are LGHNA and YSLEER. Between the trimmed V and J ends, which lost 0 bases and 0 bases, there was a span of 11 bases. CDR3 length equals 16 residues. The CDR3 region is CASSQDWGGLNTEAFF. The CDR3 DNA follows: TGCGCCAGCAGCCAAGATTGGGGGGGGCTGAACACTGAAGCTTTCTTT.

Ten or more counts support this clonotype. This chain connects TRBV28 to TRBJ2-5, with 9 bases fitting TRBD2. V lost 3 bases to trimming and J lost 2 bases; unmatched junction nucleotides: 4. The CDR3 totals 15 residues. The V gene's germline CDR1 is MDHEN and CDR2 SYDVKM. CDR3 DNA: TGTGCCAGCAGTTTGGCTAGCGGGGCACAAGAGACCCAGTACTTC. It codes for CASSLASGAQETQYF.

The table lists this clonotype with many counts. The chain joins TRBV9 to TRBJ2-3; a possible D gene is TRBD2 (5 bases). The length of the CDR3 is 13 residues. Deletions cut 1 base from V and 5 bases from J, with 8 bases between. Germline V lookup: CDR1 SGDLS, CDR2 YYNGEE. The CDR3 here is CASSVSGGDTQYF. CDR3 bases: TGTGCCAGCAGCGTATCTGGAGGAGATACGCAGTATTTT.

This clonotype was found many times. The chain carries TRBV20-1 and TRBJ1-5, with a tentative D call TRBD1 (5 bases). The V end lost 4 bases, the J end lost 3 bases, and 16 bases lay between the germline ends. The CDR3 has 15 residues. Looked up from germline, CDR1 is DFQATT and CDR2 is SNEGSKA (reference sequence). The CDR3 reads CSAMEGQFYNQPQHF. The CDR3 DNA follows: TGCAGTGCTATGGAGGGGCAGTTCTACAATCAGCCCCAGCATTTT.

The table lists this clonotype with a few counts. V is TRBV5-1 and J is TRBJ2-7; D is unresolved. Germline CDR1 reads SGHRS; CDR2 reads YFSETQ. There are 14 residues in the CDR3. With 1 base removed from V and 5 bases from J, the gap between germline ends came to 13 bases. CDR3 nucleotides: TGCGCCAGCAGCTTGTCTTGGGTCGTGCACGAGCAGTACTTC. This translates into CASSLSWVVHEQYF.

In this sample, this clonotype turned up many times. J is TRBJ2-1 and V is TRBV12-3 or TRBV12-4, with 9 nucleotides matching TRBD2. Unmatched junction bases numbered 5, after V lost 5 bases and J lost 0 bases. The CDR3 sequence is 16 residues long. The CDR3 region is CASSPLAGRSYNEQFF. The CDR3 DNA reads as TGTGCCAGCAGTCCTCTAGCGGGACGCTCCTACAATGAGCAGTTCTTC.

The CDR3 loop reads CASSPGGNEAFF. CDR3 DNA sequence: TGTGCCAGCAGCCCAGGGGGCAATGAAGCTTTCTTT. V gene TRBV7-2 combines with J gene TRBJ1-1; 8 positions match TRBD1. Germline trimming cut 5 bases from V and 7 bases from J; bases unmatched to any gene: 3. Germline V lookup: CDR1 SGHTA, CDR2 FQGNSA. The CDR3 spans 12 residues.

This clonotype was seen at least ten times. The rearrangement uses TRBV2 and TRBJ2-7; 8 bases line up with TRBD2. Germline loops: CDR1 SNHLY, CDR2 FYNNEI. The CDR3 sequence is 14 residues long. The J segment lost 0 bases and the V segment lost 7 bases, leaving 5 bases of the junction unmatched. CDR3 protein: CASNGGGISYEQYF. CDR3 DNA: TGTGCCAGCAATGGCGGGGGGATCTCCTACGAGCAGTACTTC.

This clonotype was counted at least ten times. The chain uses TRBV28 and TRBJ2-7, with 9 positions matching TRBD1. CDR3 length: 15 amino acids. Germline V CDR1 and CDR2: MDHEN, SYDVKM. The V gene end was trimmed by 3 bases and the J gene end by 6 bases; junction bases not matched to a gene: 9. The DNA for the CDR3 is TGTGCCAGCAGTTTGGGCGGACAGGGGCTGGTCGAGCAGTACTTC. As protein: CASSLGGQGLVEQYF.

This chain joins TRBV4-3 and TRBJ2-7; TRBD1 agrees at 9 bases. Germline lookup yields CDR1 LGHNA and CDR2 YSLEER. The CDR3 runs 14 residues. The trim removed 4 bases at V and 0 bases at J, leaving 1 base unmatched. The CDR3 loop reads CASSRDRDSYEQYF. CDR3 nucleotide sequence: TGCGCCAGCAGCCGGGACAGGGACTCCTACGAGCAGTACTTC.

The rearrangement joins TRBV27 to TRBJ2-1; 8 bases align to TRBD2. In germline, CDR1 is MNHEY, CDR2 SMNVEV (reference sequence). The CDR3 covers 11 residues. V was pared by 8 bases and J by 7 bases, with 1 base of the junction left unmatched. CDR3 amino acids: CASGGGNEQFF. DNA for the CDR3: TGTGCCAGCGGCGGGGGGAATGAGCAGTTCTTC.

The chain uses TRBV7-2 and TRBJ1-6; D unclear. The CDR3 extends over 12 amino acids. Germline CDR1 reads SGHTA; CDR2 reads FQGNSA. With 1 base removed from V and 6 bases from J, the gap between germline ends came to 1 base. CDR3 DNA sequence: TGTGCCAGCAGCTTAGTTAATTCACCCCTCCACTTT. Translated, it gives CASSLVNSPLHF.

The chain couples TRBV4-2 to TRBJ1-2, with a possible D match to TRBD1 (5 bases). Germline CDR1 and CDR2: LGHNA and YNFKEQ. Trimming took 0 bases from V and 8 from J, leaving 16 bases between them. The CDR3 is made up of 15 amino acids. In nucleotides, the CDR3 is TGTGCCAGCAGCCAAGATCGAAGGGGTCCAAGGGGCTACACCTTC. Protein product: CASSQDRRGPRGYTF.

This clonotype was counted many times. The chain has TRBV7-2 and TRBJ2-2, with D tentatively TRBD2 (5 bases). In germline, CDR1 is SGHTA, CDR2 FQGNSA. Trimming stripped 5 bases from V and 3 bases from J, with 13 bases between. The CDR3 extends over 15 amino acids. This CDR3 reads CASSPYSGDTGELFF. The CDR3 region has the DNA TGTGCCAGCAGCCCCTACTCCGGGGACACCGGGGAGCTGTTTTTT.

The chain combines TRBV2 with TRBJ2-5; 10 bases agree with TRBD2. Per the germline V gene, CDR1 is SNHLY and CDR2 is FYNNEI. V lost 4 bases, J lost 4 bases, and 3 bases stayed unmatched. CDR3 length equals 14 residues. CDR3 loop: CASSARTSGETQYF. The DNA for the CDR3 is TGTGCCAGCAGTGCTCGGACTAGCGGAGAGACCCAGTACTTC.

This chain joins TRBV18 and TRBJ1-1; TRBD1 agrees at 9 bases. With 5 bases clipped from V and 2 bases from J, the junction kept 3 bases outside the gene matches. Germline V lookup: CDR1 KGHSH, CDR2 LQKENI. There are 14 residues in the CDR3. The CDR3, as DNA: TGTGCCAGCTCATGGGACAGGGTCAACACTGAAGCTTTCTTT. Its translation: CASSWDRVNTEAFF.

This clonotype was picked up many times. V and J are TRBV3-1 and TRBJ1-1; 7 bases are a match to TRBD1. Germline V lookup: CDR1 LGHDT, CDR2 YNNKEL (reference sequence). V was clipped by 4 bases and J by 2 bases; unmatched bases: 13. The CDR3 spans 17 residues. CDR3 sequence reads: CASSPRITGTVNTEAFF. CDR3 nucleotides: TGTGCCAGCAGCCCTCGAATCACCGGGACAGTAAACACTGAAGCTTTCTTT.

This clonotype has only a few counts. The CDR3 coding sequence is TGTGCCAGCAGCTCCCGTGGAGGGTGGTCTACTGAAGCTTTCTTT. It is translated as CASSSRGGWSTEAFF. The chain employs TRBV3-1 and TRBJ1-1; D uncertain. Germline V gene data show CDR1 as LGHDT and CDR2 as YNNKEL (reference sequence). The ends were cut back, 5 bases at V and 5 bases at J, with 18 bases in the middle. This CDR3 has 15 amino acids.

There are many counts of this clonotype. The J gene is TRBJ1-1, the V gene TRBV20-1; no definite D call. CDR1 DFQATT and CDR2 SNEGSKA come from the germline V gene (reference sequence). Trimming pared 3 bases from V and 4 bases from J, leaving 21 bases between. This CDR3 spans 16 amino acids. CDR3 sequence (DNA): TGCAGTGCTAGTGGAGGATTGGAATTGGTGGGCACTGAAGCTTTCTTT. This translates into CSASGGLELVGTEAFF.

This rearrangement joins TRBV16 to TRBJ2-3, with D hard to call. V was pared by 4 bases and J by 9 bases, with 11 bases between. CDR1 is KGHSY and CDR2 is FQNENV in the germline V gene. The CDR3 is 12 amino acids. CDR3 in DNA: TGTGCCAGCAGCCTGGAACCGACGACGCAGTATTTT. Translated, it gives CASSLEPTTQYF.

On this clonotype: This may come from a read error, since a much larger clone is one base off. This chain uses TRBV7-2 with TRBJ2-2; TRBD2 is a possible D gene (6 bases). In germline, CDR1 is SGHTA, CDR2 FQGNSA. This CDR3 region has 15 residues. Trimming shortened V by 1 base and J by 4 bases, and 10 bases separated the two germline ends. This CDR3 is CASSLDRRGTGELFF. CDR3 nucleotide sequence: TGTGCCAGCAGCTTAGATCGGAGGGGCACCGGGGAGCTGTTTTTT. The variable domain in full, with the rest retrieved from reference TRBV7-2 and TRBJ2-2, is GAGVSQSPSNKVTEKGKDVELRCDPISGHTALYWYRQSLGQGLEFLIYFQGNSAPDKSGLPSDRFSAERTGGSVSTLTIQRTQQEDSAVYLCASSLDRRGTGELFFGEGSRLTVL.

This clonotype showed up many times. This chain connects TRBV20-1 to TRBJ2-5, with TRBD2 matching over 8 bases. V lost 6 bases to trimming and J lost 0 bases; unmatched junction nucleotides: 9. Germline lookup yields CDR1 DFQATT and CDR2 SNEGSKA (reference sequence). The CDR3 extends over 15 amino acids. The CDR3 here is CSAGGGLTYQETQYF. The DNA of the CDR3 is TGCAGTGCCGGGGGGGGACTGACGTACCAAGAGACCCAGTACTTC.

This clonotype was picked up many times. The genes are TRBV2 and TRBJ1-2; tentatively, D is TRBD1 (5 bases). V dropped 6 bases and J dropped 2 bases, with 7 bases sitting between them. The CDR3 covers 12 residues. Germline V gene lookup returns CDR1 SNHLY and CDR2 FYNNEI. The CDR3 reads CASSGANYGYTF. CDR3 sequence (DNA): TGTGCCAGCAGCGGGGCAAACTATGGCTACACCTTC.

The chain joins TRBV20-1 to TRBJ2-5; 9 nucleotides agree with TRBD1. Trimming removed 6 bases from V and 4 bases from J; junction bases left unmatched: 6. This CDR3 comprises 13 residues. CDR1 DFQATT and CDR2 SNEGSKA come from the germline V gene (reference sequence). The CDR3: CSAWDRVGETQYF. As DNA, the CDR3 is TGCAGTGCCTGGGACAGGGTGGGAGAGACCCAGTACTTC.

The chain couples TRBV29-1 to TRBJ2-7, with a weak D call TRBD1 (6 bases). V lost 7 bases to trimming and J lost 3 bases, with 25 bases between them. Germline V gene sequence: CDR1 SQVTM, CDR2 ANQGSEA. The CDR3 is made up of 16 amino acids. CDR3 nucleotides: TGCAGCGCGACGCCATCAGGGGTCCGGAGTAACTACGAGCAGTACTTC. It encodes CSATPSGVRSNYEQYF.

In this sample, this clonotype turned up a few times. The chain carries TRBV29-1 and TRBJ2-7; TRBD1 aligns across 8 bases. After removal of 4 bases from V and 2 bases from J, the junction contained 1 base not matched to a gene. From germline, CDR1 is SQVTM and CDR2 ANQGSEA. The CDR3 sequence is 12 residues long. This CDR3 reads CSVVGQAYEQYF. CDR3 coding DNA: TGCAGCGTTGTGGGACAGGCCTACGAGCAGTACTTC.

V gene TRBV25-1 combines with J gene TRBJ2-3; 7 bases are shared with TRBD2. V lost 6 bases, J lost 5 bases, and 11 bases stayed unmatched. Germline CDR1 and CDR2: MGHDK and SYGVNS. This CDR3 has 15 amino acids. In DNA, the CDR3 is TGTGCCAGCAGCCCAGGGTTCCTAGCGGTAGATACGCAGTATTTT. This gives the protein CASSPGFLAVDTQYF.